This T cell receptor (beta chain) was documented in a study of cytomegalovirus exposure and HLA in healthy donors. 13 Jbeta primers and 60 Vbeta primers were used for the PCR. Sequencing used immunoSEQ multiplex PCR; TCRdb keeps in-frame clones, though not all of them. The sample records 65,000 to 95,000 clones, approximately 79% being singletons. This CDR3 spans 14 amino acids. Germline-derived CDR1 and CDR2 are MNHEY and SVGAGI. Study-level points and caveats: An analysis was carried out later, and it reportedly showed fewer N-insertions in an Asian-associated ancestry cluster than the approximately 700-donor mean. An apparent linkage of common viral pathogens to several of the most significant clusters emerged in a later analysis. CMV serostatus was the only immune exposure information that was available.

Note on this clone: Its cognate antigen is unknown.

Input material: PBMCs. The clonotype originates from a man younger than 40 in good health and CMV-seronegative. The rearrangement links TRBV6-5 to TRBJ2-5; no firm D call. The J call may be mistaken, given a closer DNA end match to TRBJ2-7. This chain's CDR3 is CASSYSNLEYEQYF. The CDR3, as DNA: TGTGCCAGCAGTTACTCGAATCTGGAGTACGAGCAGTACTTC.